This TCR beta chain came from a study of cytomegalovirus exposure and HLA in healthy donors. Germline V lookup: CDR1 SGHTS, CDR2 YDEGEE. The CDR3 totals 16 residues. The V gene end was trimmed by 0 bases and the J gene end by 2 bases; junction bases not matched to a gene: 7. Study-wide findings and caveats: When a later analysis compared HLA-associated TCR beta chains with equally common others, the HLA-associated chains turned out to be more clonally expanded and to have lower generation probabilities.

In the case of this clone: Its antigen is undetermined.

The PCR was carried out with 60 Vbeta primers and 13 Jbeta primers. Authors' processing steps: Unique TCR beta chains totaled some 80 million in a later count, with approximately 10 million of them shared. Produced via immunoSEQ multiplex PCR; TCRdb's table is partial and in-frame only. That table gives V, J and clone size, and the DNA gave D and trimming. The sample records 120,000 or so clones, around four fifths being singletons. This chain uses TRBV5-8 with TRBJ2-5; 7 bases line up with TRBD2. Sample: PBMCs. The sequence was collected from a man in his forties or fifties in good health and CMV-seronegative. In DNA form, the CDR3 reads TGTGCCAGCAGCTTGGCCCTACTAGCGAAGCAAGAGACCCAGTACTTC. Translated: CASSLALLAKQETQYF.